This T cell receptor (beta chain) was captured in a study of beta chain features in type 1 diabetes (dated by TCRdb to the late 2010s). For the wider study: Mean age, gender distribution, total cell number and subset yield did not differ between patients and healthy donors. A total of over 90,000,000 sorted cells were examined across all samples, and a strong correlation was observed between cell number per subset and RNA yield. In the study, recently diagnosed type 1 diabetes patients and matched healthy donors were compared on the TCRB repertoires of their sorted circulating CD4+ T cell subsets. Regulatory and stem cell-like memory subsets were isolated from only 8 patients and roughly eight healthy donors, whereas naive and central memory subsets came from all 30 or so donors. Overall study results and their limits: Naive, central memory and regulatory TCRB repertoires appeared to be more similar among patients than among healthy donors. Shorter templates might be favored by PCR, yet because patient and control samples were amplified and corrected together, any such skew would affect both groups equally. Because cDNA was sequenced instead of genomic DNA, activated cells with high expression could be over-represented, although the groups did not differ in activation or CD3 levels. Patients with type 1 diabetes made fewer insertions and deleted more nucleotides at VDJ recombination sites, implying thymic rearrangement abnormalities. HLA sub-analyses involved small numbers of individuals, so any influence of HLA type on TCRB rearrangement remained unresolved. In all four CD4+ subsets, TCRB CDR3 length was moderately but significantly shorter in type 1 diabetes patients.

To note about this clone: The clone's antigen remains unknown. Base qualities are not recorded, but no much larger clone differs from it by a single base.

Each donor gave one peripheral blood draw, approximately 0.11 L on average, collected into heparinised tubes. A BD FACSAria II was used to sort naive, central memory, regulatory and stem cell-like memory CD4+ T cells with a panel that included CD45RO, CCR7, CD25, CD127, CD95 and CD27. Purity was above 95% for every sorted population. Right away, PBMCs were isolated by Lymphoprep density gradient centrifugation and were stained directly, with no culture step. So that batch effects would be minimized, each experiment stained and sorted samples in pairs, pairing one healthy donor with one patient. V is shortened by 3 bases, J by 12 bases, and the region joining them spans 15 bases. Sequences MGHDK (CDR1) and SYGVNS (CDR2) are obtained from the germline V gene. From the cysteine up to the phenylalanine, the CDR3 has a length of 13 residues. Only CDR3 DNA is held: 39 bases, read in frame from base 1. All of the isolated RNA was reverse transcribed with the High Capacity cDNA Reverse Transcription Kit, so expressed TCRB transcripts were sequenced. Naive, central memory and regulatory T cell samples underwent deep immunoSEQ sequencing, averaging about 3.57 million total reads per sample. After sorted cells were lysed in RLT buffer, RNA was extracted with DNase-treated RNeasy Micro or Mini kits, with the choice depending on cell number. To prevent cross-contamination, each cell subset was processed individually, whereas patient and healthy donor samples were processed jointly. The immunoSEQ multiplex PCR was used to amplify TCRB sequences from cDNA, yielding 87-bp fragments that span the CDR3 region. Sequencing of the amplicons was performed on the Illumina HiSeq platform. On the authors' methods: PCR bias was corrected computationally using synthetic template baselines, and reads within Hamming distance 2 were collapsed, with unmergeable singletons discarded. Reads were aligned to IMGT to assign V, D and J genes, CDR3 length, and insertions or deletions at six rearrangement sites. Within each subset, clonotype counts were normalized to the number of sorted cells before true diversity and Gini coefficients were calculated with the tcR R package. Repertoire sharing was quantified using the overlap coefficient calculated on TCRB nucleotide sequences. Out-of-frame TCRB sequences from naive cells were analyzed as a proxy for the pre-selection repertoire. In TCRdb, the immuneACCESS table is reduced to in-frame sequences with V and J assigned. These tables do not hold every clone; where another copy was compared, an unresolved V gene accounts for under half, and the others remain unexplained. V and J calls and clone size are copied from that table; D and trimming were computed from the DNA. The sample table lists hundreds of thousands of clones, about 11% of them with a count of one. Jointly, the top ten make up over 0.015% of the sample.

The chain couples TRBV25-1 to TRBJ2-1, with the D gene not confidently named. Material: naive CD4+ T cells from blood. Interpreted using the paper, the cell subset or site label stands for: true naive CD4+ T cells. This TCR was recovered from a woman in her thirties in good health. The sequenced DNA is TGTGCCAGCAGTGACCCTATGACTCTTGGGCAGTTCTTC. Its product reads: CASSDPMTLGQFF.